The subject of this entry is one TCR beta chain. The target antigen is unknown. Germline CDR1 and CDR2: WSHSY and SAAADI. The CDR3 runs to 15 residues. The ends lost 6 bases at V and 4 bases at J; junction bases unmatched: 4. These data originate in a study of identical twins. From the 5' RACE reads, TCRdb called clonotypes with MiXCR, one entry per CDR3 protein. The table includes nearly 650,000 distinct CDR3 sequences, under 8.5% detected once. Study-level points and caveats: Beta out-of-frame sequences showed weaker excess sharing between twins. Out-of-frame alpha sequences shared by twins showed excess low generation probability.

This sample also belongs to another study, concerning yellow fever vaccine responses in identical twins.

The V gene is TRBV10-2, the J gene TRBJ2-5; 14 nucleotides match TRBD2. The specimen sequenced was PBMCs. The receptor comes from a woman younger than 35 in good health. The CDR3 sequence: CASRDGLAGGETQYF. The CDR3 DNA is TGCGCCAGCAGGGACGGACTAGCGGGGGGAGAGACCCAGTACTTC.